Sequencing of this T cell receptor beta chain was carried out in a study of shared clonotypes between healthy human individuals. Germline V CDR1 and CDR2: SEHNR, FQNEAQ (reference sequence). CDR3 length equals 13 residues. V dropped 6 bases and J dropped 6 bases, with 15 bases sitting between them. Naive CD45RA+ and memory CD45RA-negative subsets were split from CD4+ cells. Only in-frame clones appear in the TCRdb table, and some are missing; sequencing was by immunoSEQ multiplex PCR. The repertoire has over a million clones, around three quarters of them found once; the top ten carry around 0.47%. The rearrangement uses TRBV7-9 and TRBJ2-7, with D possibly being TRBD1 or TRBD2 (6 bases each). The specimen was memory CD4+ T cells from PBMCs. Subset described: CD45RA-negative fraction. The sequence came from a man aged 18 to 35 in good health. Some clones in this sample may be carry-over from other donors' samples. The chain's CDR3 is CASSRGPRGEQYF. The CDR3 DNA reads TGTGCCAGCAGTCGGGGGCCTAGGGGCGAGCAGTACTTC.